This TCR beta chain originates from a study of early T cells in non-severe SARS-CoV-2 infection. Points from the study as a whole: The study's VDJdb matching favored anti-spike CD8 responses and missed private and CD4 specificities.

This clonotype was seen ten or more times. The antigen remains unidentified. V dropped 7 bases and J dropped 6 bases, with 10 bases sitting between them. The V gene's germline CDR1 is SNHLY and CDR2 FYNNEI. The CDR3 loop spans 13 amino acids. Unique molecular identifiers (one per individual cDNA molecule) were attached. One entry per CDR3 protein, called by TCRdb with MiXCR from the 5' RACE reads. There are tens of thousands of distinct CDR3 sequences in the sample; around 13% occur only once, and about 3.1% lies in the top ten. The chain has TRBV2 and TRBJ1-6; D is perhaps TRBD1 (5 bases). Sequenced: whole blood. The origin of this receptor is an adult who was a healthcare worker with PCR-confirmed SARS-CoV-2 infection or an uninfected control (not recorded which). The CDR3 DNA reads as TGTGCCAGCACCCGGGGCCCTAATTCACCCCTCCACTTT. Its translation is CASTRGPNSPLHF. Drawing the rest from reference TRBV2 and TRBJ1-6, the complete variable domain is EPEVTQTPSHQVTQMGQEVILRCVPISNHLYFYWYRQILGQKVEFLVSFYNNEISEKSEIFDDQFSVERPDGSNFTLKIRSTKLEDSAMYFCASTRGPNSPLHFGNGTRLTVT.